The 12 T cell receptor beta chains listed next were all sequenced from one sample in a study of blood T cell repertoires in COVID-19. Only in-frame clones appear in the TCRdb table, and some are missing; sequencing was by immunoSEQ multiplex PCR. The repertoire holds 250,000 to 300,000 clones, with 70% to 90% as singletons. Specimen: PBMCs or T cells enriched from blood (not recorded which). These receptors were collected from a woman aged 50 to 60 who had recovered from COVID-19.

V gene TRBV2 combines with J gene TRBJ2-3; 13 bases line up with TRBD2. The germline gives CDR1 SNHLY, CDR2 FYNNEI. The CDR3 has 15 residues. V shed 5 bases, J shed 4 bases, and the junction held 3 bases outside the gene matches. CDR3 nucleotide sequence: TGTGCCAGCAGTATAGGACTAGCGGGAGCAGATACGCAGTATTTT. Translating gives CASSIGLAGADTQYF.

The CDR3 spells CASSLEFLDTEAFF. The DNA for the CDR3 is TGCGCCAGCAGCTTGGAGTTCTTAGACACTGAAGCTTTCTTT. The V call is TRBV5-1, the J call TRBJ1-1; D unresolved. This CDR3 has 14 residues. Trimming took 0 bases from V and 3 from J, leaving 9 bases between them. CDR1 is SGHRS and CDR2 is YFSETQ in the germline V gene.

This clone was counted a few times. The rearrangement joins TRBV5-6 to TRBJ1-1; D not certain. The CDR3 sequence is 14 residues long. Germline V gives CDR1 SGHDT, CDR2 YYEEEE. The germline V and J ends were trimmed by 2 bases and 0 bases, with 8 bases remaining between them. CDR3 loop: CASSFTSLNTEAFF. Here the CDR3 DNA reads TGTGCCAGCAGCTTTACAAGTTTGAACACTGAAGCTTTCTTT.

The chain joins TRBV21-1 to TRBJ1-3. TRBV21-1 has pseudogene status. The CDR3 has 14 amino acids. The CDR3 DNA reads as TGTGCCAGCAGCAAAGAGGCGTCGGCGGACACCATATATTTT. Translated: CASSKEASADTIYF.

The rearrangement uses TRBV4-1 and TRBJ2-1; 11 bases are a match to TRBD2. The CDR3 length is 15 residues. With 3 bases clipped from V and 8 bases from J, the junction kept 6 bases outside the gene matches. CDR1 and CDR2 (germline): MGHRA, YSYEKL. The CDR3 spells CASSHIAGGPDEQFF. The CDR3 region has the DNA TGCGCCAGCAGCCATATAGCGGGAGGGCCCGATGAGCAGTTCTTC.

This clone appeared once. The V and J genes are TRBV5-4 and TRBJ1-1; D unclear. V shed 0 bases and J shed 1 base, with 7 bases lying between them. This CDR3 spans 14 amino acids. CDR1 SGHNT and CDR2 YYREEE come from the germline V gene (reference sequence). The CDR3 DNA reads TGTGCCAGCAGCTTGGATAACAGGAACACTGAAGCTTTCTTT. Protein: CASSLDNRNTEAFF. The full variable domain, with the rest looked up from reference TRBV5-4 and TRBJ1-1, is ETGVTQSPTHLIKTRGQQVTLRCSSQSGHNTVSWYQQALGQGPQFIFQYYREEENGRGNFPPRFSGLQFPNYSSELNVNALELDDSALYLCASSLDNRNTEAFFGQGTRLTVV.

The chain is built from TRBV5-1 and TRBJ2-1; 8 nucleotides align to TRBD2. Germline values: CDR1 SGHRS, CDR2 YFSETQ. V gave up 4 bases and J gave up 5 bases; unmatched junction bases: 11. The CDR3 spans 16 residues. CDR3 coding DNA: TGCGCCAGCAGCCAGACAGCGGGAGAGGGAGACAATGAGCAGTTCTTC. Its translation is CASSQTAGEGDNEQFF.

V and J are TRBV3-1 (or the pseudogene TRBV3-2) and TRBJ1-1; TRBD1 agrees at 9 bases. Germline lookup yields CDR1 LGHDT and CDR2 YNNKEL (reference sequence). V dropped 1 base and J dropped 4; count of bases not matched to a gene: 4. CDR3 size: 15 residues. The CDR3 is CASSQGQGEGTEAFF. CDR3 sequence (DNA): TGTGCCAGCAGCCAAGGACAGGGGGAGGGCACTGAAGCTTTCTTT.

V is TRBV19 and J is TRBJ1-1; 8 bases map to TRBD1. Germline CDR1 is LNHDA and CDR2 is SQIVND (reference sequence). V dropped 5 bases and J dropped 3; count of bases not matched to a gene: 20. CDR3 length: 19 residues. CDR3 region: CASSQTPSGGLGLDTEAFF. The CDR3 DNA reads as TGTGCCAGTAGTCAGACCCCCTCAGGGGGCCTAGGATTGGACACTGAAGCTTTCTTT.

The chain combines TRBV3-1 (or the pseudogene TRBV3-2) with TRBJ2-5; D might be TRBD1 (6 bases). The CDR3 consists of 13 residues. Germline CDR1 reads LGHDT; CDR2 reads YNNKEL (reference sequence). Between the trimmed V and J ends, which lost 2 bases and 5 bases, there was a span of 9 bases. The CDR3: CASSQTGLETQYF. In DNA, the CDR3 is TGTGCCAGCAGCCAAACAGGGCTTGAGACCCAGTACTTC.

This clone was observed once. The CDR3 nucleotides read TGTGCCAGCAGCCTTCAGGGGCGCGCGTCTGGAAACACCATATATTTT. Translating it yields CASSLQGRASGNTIYF. This sequence joins TRBV9 and TRBJ1-3; possibly TRBD1 for D (6 bases). From germline, CDR1 is SGDLS and CDR2 YYNGEE. Trimming stripped 4 bases from V and 1 base from J, with 15 bases between. The CDR3 is made up of 16 amino acids.

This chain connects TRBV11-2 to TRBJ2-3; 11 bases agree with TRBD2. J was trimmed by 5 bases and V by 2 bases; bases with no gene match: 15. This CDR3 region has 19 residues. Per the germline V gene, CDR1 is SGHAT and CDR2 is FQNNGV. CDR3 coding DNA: TGTGCCAGCAGCTTAAGAGCTACTAGCGGGAGAGTGGTGAAAGATACGCAGTATTTT. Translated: CASSLRATSGRVVKDTQYF.